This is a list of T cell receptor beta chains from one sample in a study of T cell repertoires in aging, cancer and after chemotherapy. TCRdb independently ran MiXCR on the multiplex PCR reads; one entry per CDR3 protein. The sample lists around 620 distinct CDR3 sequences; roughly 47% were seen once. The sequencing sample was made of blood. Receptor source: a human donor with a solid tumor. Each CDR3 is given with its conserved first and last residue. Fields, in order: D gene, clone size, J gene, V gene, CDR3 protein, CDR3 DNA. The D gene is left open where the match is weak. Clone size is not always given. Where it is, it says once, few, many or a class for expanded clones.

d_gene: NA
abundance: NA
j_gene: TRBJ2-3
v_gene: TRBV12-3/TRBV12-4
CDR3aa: CASSSPQRLTDTQYF
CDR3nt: TGTGCCAGCAGTTCCCCCCAGCGGCTCACAGATACGCAGTATTTT

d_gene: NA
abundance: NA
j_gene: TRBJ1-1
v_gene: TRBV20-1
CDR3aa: CSARDDWGGNVEAFF
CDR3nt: TGCAGTGCTAGAGATGATTGGGGGGGTAACGTTGAAGCTTTCTTT

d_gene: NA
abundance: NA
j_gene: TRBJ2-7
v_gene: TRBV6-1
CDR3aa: CASSEGSISYEQYF
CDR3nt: TGTGCCAGCAGTGAAGGGAGTATTTCCTACGAGCAGTACTTC

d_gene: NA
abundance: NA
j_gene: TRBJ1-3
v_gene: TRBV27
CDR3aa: CASSFGPGNTIYF
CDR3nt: TGTGCCAGCAGTTTTGGACCTGGAAACACCATATATTTT

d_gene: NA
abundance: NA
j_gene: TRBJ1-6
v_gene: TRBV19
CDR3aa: CASKHRSNSPLHF
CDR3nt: TGTGCCAGTAAGCATAGGAGTAATTCACCCCTCCACTTT

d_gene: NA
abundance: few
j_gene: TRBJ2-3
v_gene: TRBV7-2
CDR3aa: CASSLAASDTQYF
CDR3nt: TGTGCCAGCAGCCTCGCAGCTTCAGATACGCAGTATTTT

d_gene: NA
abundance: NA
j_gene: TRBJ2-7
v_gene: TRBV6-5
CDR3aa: CASSSREAEDSYEQYF
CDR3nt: TGTGCCAGCAGTTCAAGGGAAGCGGAGGACTCCTACGAGCAGTACTTC

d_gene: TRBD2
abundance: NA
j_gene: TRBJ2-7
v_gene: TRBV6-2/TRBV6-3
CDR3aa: CASSYPERDPYEQYF
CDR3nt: TGTGCCAGCAGTTACCCGGAGCGGGACCCCTACGAGCAGTACTTC

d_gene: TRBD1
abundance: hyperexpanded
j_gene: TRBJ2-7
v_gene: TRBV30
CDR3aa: CAWSPDRGEQYF
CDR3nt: TGTGCCTGGAGTCCGGACAGGGGCGAGCAGTACTTC

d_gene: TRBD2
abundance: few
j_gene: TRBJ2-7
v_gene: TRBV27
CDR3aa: CASRSGLAGLYEQYF
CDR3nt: TGTGCCAGCAGGAGCGGACTAGCGGGTCTCTACGAGCAGTACTTC

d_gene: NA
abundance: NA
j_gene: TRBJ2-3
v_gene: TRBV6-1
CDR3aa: CASSENVGVATDTQYF
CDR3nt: TGTGCCAGCAGTGAGAACGTCGGCGTTGCAACAGATACGCAGTATTTT

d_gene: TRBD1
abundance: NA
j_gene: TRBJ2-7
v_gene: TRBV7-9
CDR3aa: CASSLYSDRGTSYEQYF
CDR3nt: TGTGCCAGCAGCTTATATTCGGACAGGGGGACCTCCTACGAGCAGTACTTC

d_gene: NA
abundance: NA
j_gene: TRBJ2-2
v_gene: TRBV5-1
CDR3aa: CASSFVGGSTGELFF
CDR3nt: TGCGCCAGCAGCTTTGTGGGAGGAAGCACCGGGGAGCTGTTTTTT

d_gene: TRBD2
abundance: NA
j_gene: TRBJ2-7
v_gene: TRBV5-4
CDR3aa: CASSLSGPSYEQYF
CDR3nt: TGTGCCAGCAGCCTTAGCGGGCCCTCCTACGAGCAGTACTTC

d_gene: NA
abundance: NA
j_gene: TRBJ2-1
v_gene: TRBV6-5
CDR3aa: CAISEGSYNEQFF
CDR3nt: TGTGCCATCAGTGAGGGGAGCTACAATGAGCAGTTCTTC

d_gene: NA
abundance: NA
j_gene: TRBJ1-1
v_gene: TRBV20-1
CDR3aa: CSARGGGNEAFF
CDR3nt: TGCAGTGCTAGAGGGGGTGGCAATGAAGCTTTCTTT

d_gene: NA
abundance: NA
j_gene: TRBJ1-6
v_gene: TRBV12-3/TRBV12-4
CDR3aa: CASSLRLRGLEPYNSPLHF
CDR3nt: TGTGCCAGCAGTTTGAGACTAAGGGGATTGGAGCCCTATAATTCACCCCTCCACTTT

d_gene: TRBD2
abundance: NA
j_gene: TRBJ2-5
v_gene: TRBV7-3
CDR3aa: CASSPSGGLATQYF
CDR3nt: TGTGCCAGCAGCCCAAGCGGGGGGCTGGCGACCCAGTACTTC

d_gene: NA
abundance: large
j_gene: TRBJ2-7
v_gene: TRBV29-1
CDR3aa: CSVSSTGQPYEQYF
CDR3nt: TGCAGCGTTTCCTCGACAGGCCAACCCTACGAGCAGTACTTC

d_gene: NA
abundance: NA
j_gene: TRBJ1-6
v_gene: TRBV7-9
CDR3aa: CASSLGTGNNSPLHF
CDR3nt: TGTGCCAGCAGCTTGGGTACAGGGAATAATTCACCCCTCCACTTT

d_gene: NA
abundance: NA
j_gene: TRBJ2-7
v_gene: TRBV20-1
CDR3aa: CSARDFGSRYEQYF
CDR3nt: TGCAGTGCTAGAGATTTCGGGTCGAGATACGAGCAGTACTTC

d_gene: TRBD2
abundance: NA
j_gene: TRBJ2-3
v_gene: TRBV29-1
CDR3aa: CSGGTSAGDTQYF
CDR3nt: TGCAGCGGGGGGACTAGCGCTGGGGATACGCAGTATTTT

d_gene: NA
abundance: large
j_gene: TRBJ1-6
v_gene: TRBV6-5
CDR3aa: CASSYSATFNNSPLHF
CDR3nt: TGTGCCAGCAGTTACTCGGCAACGTTCAATAATTCACCCCTCCACTTT

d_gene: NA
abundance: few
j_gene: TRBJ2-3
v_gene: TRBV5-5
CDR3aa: CASPGGAGVTDTQYF
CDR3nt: TGTGCCAGTCCAGGGGGGGCGGGAGTGACAGATACGCAGTATTTT

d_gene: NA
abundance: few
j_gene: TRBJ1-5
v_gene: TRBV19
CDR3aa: CASSRVPPGNQPQHF
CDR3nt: TGTGCCAGTAGTCGAGTCCCTCCGGGCAATCAGCCCCAGCATTTT

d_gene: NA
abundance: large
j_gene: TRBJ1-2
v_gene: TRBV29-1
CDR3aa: CSALPVTGDGDF
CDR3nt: TGCAGCGCCCTACCAGTTACAGGAGACGGCGACTTC

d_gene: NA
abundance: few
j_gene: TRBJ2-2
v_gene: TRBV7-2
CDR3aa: CASSPGTAGELFF
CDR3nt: TGTGCCAGCAGCCCTGGAACGGCCGGGGAGCTGTTTTTT

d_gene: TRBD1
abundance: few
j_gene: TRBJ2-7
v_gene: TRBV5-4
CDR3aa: CASQRDRRMNEQYF
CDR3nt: TGTGCCAGCCAAAGGGACAGGAGGATGAACGAGCAGTACTTC

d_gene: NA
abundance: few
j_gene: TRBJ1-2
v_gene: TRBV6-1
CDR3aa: CASSEAGWGYEGYGYTF
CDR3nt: TGTGCCAGCAGTGAAGCGGGATGGGGGTATGAGGGCTATGGCTACACCTTC

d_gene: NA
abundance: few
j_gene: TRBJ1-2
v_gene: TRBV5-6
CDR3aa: CASSLAMDPGGYTF
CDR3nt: TGTGCCAGCAGCTTGGCCATGGACCCCGGTGGCTACACCTTC